This paragraph reports one TCR beta chain. Only in-frame clones appear in the TCRdb table, and some are missing; sequencing was by immunoSEQ multiplex PCR. The sample includes approximately 60,000 clones, over 65% seen only once; the top ten take 2% to 3%. These data originate in a study of OX40 agonist ivuxolimab in advanced cancers. V was trimmed by 1 base and J by 8 bases, leaving 15 bases between them. Looked up from germline, CDR1 is SGHDN and CDR2 is FVKESK. CDR3 length equals 15 residues. Specimen: CD4+ or CD8+ T cells sorted from blood, collected in a trial of the OX40 agonist ivuxolimab. The chain employs TRBV14 and TRBJ2-1; tentatively, D is TRBD2 (6 bases). The clonotype originates from an adult with an advanced solid tumor such as melanoma, head and neck, liver or kidney cancer. CDR3: CASSQGGTRGDEQFF. The CDR3 DNA reads TGTGCCAGCAGCCAAGGCGGGACCCGAGGCGATGAGCAGTTCTTC. The whole variable domain, filled in from reference TRBV14 and TRBJ2-1, reads EAGVTQFPSHSVIEKGQTVTLRCDPISGHDNLYWYRRVMGKEIKFLLHFVKESKQDESGMPNNRFLAERTGGTYSTLKVQPAELEDSGVYFCASSQGGTRGDEQFFGPGTRLTVL.